This TCR beta chain was documented in a study of regulatory T cells in long-lasting Graves disease. The CDR3 is 13 amino acids. The germline CDR1 and CDR2 sequences are LNHNV and YYDKDF (reference sequence). Remarks on this clonotype: Its antigen is currently unknown. This could be a read error, since a much larger clone is one nucleotide away.

Both iRepertoire HTBI primers and Arm-PCR of CDR3 regions were used to build the TCR beta libraries. Original processing notes: Samples collectively showed 60 to 75 TRBV and approximately 15 TRBJ segments. Via MiXCR, TCRdb re-called the multiplex PCR reads, giving one row per CDR3 protein. The V and J calls and clone size are TCRdb's, not the authors'. The sample carries about 220,000 distinct CDR3 sequences, 15% to 20% recorded once. The time point denotes: newly diagnosed GD, antithyroid drugs for less than 3 months. PBMC RNA was the source of the TCR library. Study results and caveats: Persistent disease showed a preference for TRBV28, TRBJ1-2 and TRBJ2-5. Compared with new cases, persistent Graves' patients showed reduced TCR diversity.

The sequence derives from a female donor with Graves disease. Sequencing was performed on peripheral blood mononuclear cells (PBMCs), taken at new diagnosis, from a patient treated with antithyroid drugs. The V gene is TRBV15, the J gene TRBJ1-2, with D maybe TRBD1 (5 bases). CDR3 amino acids: CATSRQGDYVYTF. The CDR3 DNA follows: TGTGCCACCAGCAGACAGGGTGACTATGTCTACACCTTC.